This passage covers 3 T cell receptor beta chains from one sample sequenced in a study of shared clonotypes between healthy human individuals. Terminally differentiated effector memory CD45RA+ cells were left out of the naive CD8 fraction, which was CD45RO-negative and positively selected for CCR7. Produced via immunoSEQ multiplex PCR; TCRdb's table is partial and in-frame only. This sample has approximately 2,000,000 clones; 85% to 95% occur once, and the top ten carry more than 1.5%. Sequenced: naive CD8+ T cells from PBMCs. These receptors originate from a man aged 18 to 35 in good health. Some clones in this sample may be carry-over from other donors' samples.

This clone has a handful of counts. The chain uses TRBV30 and TRBJ1-1; no firm D call. V gave up 3 bases and J gave up 5 bases, with 10 bases separating them. The CDR3 is 12 amino acids. Germline V gene sequence: CDR1 GTSNPN, CDR2 SVGIG (reference sequence). CDR3 sequence reads: CAWRERGTEAFF. For the CDR3, the DNA is TGTGCCTGGAGGGAACGAGGGACTGAAGCTTTCTTT.

J is TRBJ1-1 and V is TRBV2; possible D gene TRBD1, 5 bases. Germline values: CDR1 SNHLY, CDR2 FYNNEI. CDR3 length: 13 amino acids. Trimming pared 3 bases from V and 11 bases from J, leaving 16 bases between. The CDR3 nucleotides read TGTGCCAGCAGTGATGGCCTTCACAAGGGGGCTTTCTTT. This encodes CASSDGLHKGAFF.

The V and J genes are TRBV28 and TRBJ1-2; D ambiguous. The V end lost 2 bases, the J end lost 3 bases, and 10 bases lay between the germline ends. CDR1 and CDR2 (germline): MDHEN, SYDVKM. This CDR3 has 14 amino acids. In nucleotides, the CDR3 is TGTGCCAGCAGTTTAGGCGCAGAATACTATGGCTACACCTTC. Translating gives CASSLGAEYYGYTF.